This TCR beta chain was recorded in a study of T cell repertoires in cytomegalovirus infection. Background on the study: CMV infection plus the matching HLA type was flagged by public TCR beta signatures. General observations from the study: The cumulative frequency of public TCR beta families distinguished individuals who carried CMV together with the relevant HLA. Dominating the ex vivo response were HLA-C-restricted CMV-specific TCR beta clonotypes.

This clonotype was seen only a few times. Its antigen is currently unknown. In TCRdb, the reads were re-called with MiXCR into one record per CDR3 protein. The sample records more than 650,000 distinct CDR3 sequences, approximately 40% being singletons. The CDR3 has 19 residues. The ends lost 4 bases at V and 1 base at J; junction bases unmatched: 13. The germline CDR1 and CDR2 sequences are MGHDK and SYGVNS. This sequence originates from a human donor in good health (CMV status not recorded). Some clones in this sample may be carry-over from other donors' samples. This rearrangement joins TRBV25-1 to TRBJ2-6; 7 bases are a match to TRBD1. The sample taken for sequencing was PBMCs. The CDR3 sequence is CASSGRTGTVYSGANVLTF. The DNA for the CDR3 is TGTGCCAGCAGTGGCCGAACCGGGACAGTATATTCTGGGGCCAACGTCCTGACTTTC.